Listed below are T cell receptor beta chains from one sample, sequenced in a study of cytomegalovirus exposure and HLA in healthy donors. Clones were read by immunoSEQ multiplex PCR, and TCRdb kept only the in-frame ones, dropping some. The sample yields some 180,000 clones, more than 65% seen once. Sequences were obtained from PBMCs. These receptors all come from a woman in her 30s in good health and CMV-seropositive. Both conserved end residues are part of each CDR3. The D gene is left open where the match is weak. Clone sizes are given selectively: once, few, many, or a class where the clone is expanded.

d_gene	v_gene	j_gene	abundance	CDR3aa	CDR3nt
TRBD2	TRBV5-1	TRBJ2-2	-	CASSSGLAGVPLGELFF	TGCGCCAGCAGCTCGGGACTAGCGGGGGTTCCTCTCGGGGAGCTGTTTTTT
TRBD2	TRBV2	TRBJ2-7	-	CASGATGGTYEQYF	TGTGCCAGCGGTGCTACGGGGGGGACCTACGAGCAGTACTTC
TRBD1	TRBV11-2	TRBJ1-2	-	CASSPRTGTGGSNYGYTF	TGTGCCAGCAGCCCGCGGACCGGGACAGGGGGCTCTAACTATGGCTACACCTTC
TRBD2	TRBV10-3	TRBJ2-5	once	CAISGAGGTQETQYF	TGTGCCATCAGTGGGGCGGGGGGGACCCAAGAGACCCAGTACTTC
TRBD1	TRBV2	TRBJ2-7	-	CASSATGGPYEQYF	TGTGCCAGCAGTGCTACAGGGGGCCCGTACGAGCAGTACTTC
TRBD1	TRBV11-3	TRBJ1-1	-	CASSSPWTGGMNTEAFF	TGTGCCAGCAGCTCTCCTTGGACAGGGGGAATGAACACTGAAGCTTTCTTT
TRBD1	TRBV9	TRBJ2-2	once	CASSTTRGGRTGELFF	TGTGCCAGCAGCACAACTCGAGGGGGCCGCACCGGGGAGCTGTTTTTT
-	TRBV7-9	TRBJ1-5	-	CASSPGTSSNQPQHF	TGTGCCAGCAGCCCGGGGACTTCTAGCAATCAGCCCCAGCATTTT
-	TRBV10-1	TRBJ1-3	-	CASRPDGASGNTIYF	TGCGCCAGCAGACCAGACGGAGCCTCTGGAAACACCATATATTTT
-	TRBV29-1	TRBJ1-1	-	CSVPVPSRGSTEAFF	TGCAGCGTCCCCGTCCCTAGCAGAGGCAGCACTGAAGCTTTCTTT
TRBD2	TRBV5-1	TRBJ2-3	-	CASSLAPSGGAADTQYF	TGCGCCAGCAGCCTTGCTCCCAGCGGGGGGGCCGCAGATACGCAGTATTTT
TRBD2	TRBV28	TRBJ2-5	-	CASSYLLAGGPGETQYF	TGTGCCAGCAGTTATCTACTAGCGGGGGGGCCGGGGGAGACCCAGTACTTC
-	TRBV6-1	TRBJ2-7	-	CASSEAGLSSYEQYF	TGTGCCAGCAGTGAAGCGGGACTGAGCTCCTACGAGCAGTACTTC
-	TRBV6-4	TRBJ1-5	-	CASKDGQKGNQPQHF	TGTGCCAGCAAAGACGGGCAGAAGGGGAATCAGCCCCAGCATTTT
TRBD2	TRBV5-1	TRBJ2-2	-	CASSSGLAGGRTGELFF	TGCGCCAGCAGCTCGGGACTAGCGGGGGGCCGCACCGGGGAGCTGTTTTTT
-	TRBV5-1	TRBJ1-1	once	CASSFQARNTEAFF	TGCGCCAGCAGCTTCCAGGCGAGGAACACTGAAGCTTTCTTT
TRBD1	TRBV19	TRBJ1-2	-	CASSIDWTGGYGYTF	TGTGCCAGTAGTATAGATTGGACAGGGGGATATGGCTACACCTTC
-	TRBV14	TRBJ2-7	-	CASSQSYEQYF	TGTGCCAGCAGCCAGAGCTACGAGCAGTACTTC
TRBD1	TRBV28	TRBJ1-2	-	CASSPGQVYGYTF	TGTGCCAGCAGTCCCGGACAGGTCTATGGCTACACCTTC
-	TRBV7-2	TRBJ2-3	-	CASSLVQAPDTQYF	TGTGCCAGCAGCTTAGTTCAGGCCCCAGATACGCAGTATTTT
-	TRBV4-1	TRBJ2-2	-	CASSQEQGNTGELFF	TGCGCCAGCAGCCAAGAACAGGGGAACACCGGGGAGCTGTTTTTT
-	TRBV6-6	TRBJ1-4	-	CASSLPGGTNEKLFF	TGTGCCAGCAGCCTCCCGGGTGGGACTAATGAAAAACTGTTTTTT
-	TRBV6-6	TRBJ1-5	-	CASSYSEGYQPQHF	TGTGCCAGCAGTTACTCGGAGGGGTACCAGCCCCAGCATTTT
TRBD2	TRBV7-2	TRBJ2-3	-	CAGSMGLAGATDTQYF	TGTGCCGGCAGCATGGGACTAGCGGGGGCTACAGATACGCAGTATTTT
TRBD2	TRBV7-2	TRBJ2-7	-	CASSLGLASYEQYF	TGTGCCAGCAGCTTGGGACTAGCGTCCTACGAGCAGTACTTC
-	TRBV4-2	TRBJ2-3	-	CASSQDRRGGTDTQYF	TGTGCCAGCAGCCAAGATAGGAGGGGCGGCACAGATACGCAGTATTTT
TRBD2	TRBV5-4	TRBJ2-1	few	CASSLVSGGYNEQFF	TGTGCCAGCAGCTTGGTTAGCGGGGGCTACAATGAGCAGTTCTTC
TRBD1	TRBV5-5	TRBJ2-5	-	CASSSGTGTETQYF	TGTGCCAGCAGTTCCGGGACAGGGACAGAGACCCAGTACTTC
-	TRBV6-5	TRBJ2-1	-	CASSYSTRGPYNEQFF	TGTGCCAGCAGTTACTCAACCAGAGGGCCCTACAATGAGCAGTTCTTC
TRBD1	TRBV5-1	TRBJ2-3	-	CASSIQGTGGSGTDTQYF	TGCGCCAGCAGCATACAGGGGACAGGGGGCTCGGGCACAGATACGCAGTATTTT